Below are 21 T cell receptor beta chains sequenced from a single sample in a study of blood T cells in healthy people across ages. A second PCR of roughly 7 to 11 cycles used a sample-barcoded 5' primer and a J-beta primer mix. TCRdb analysed the 5' RACE reads with MiXCR anew, one entry per CDR3 protein. The sample has about 900,000 distinct CDR3 sequences; 62% are singletons. The sample consisted of blood. The receptors here all came from a man aged 25-45 years in good health.

This chain uses TRBV20-1 with TRBJ2-5; tentatively, D is TRBD1 (5 bases). The CDR3 consists of 12 residues. Germline V CDR1 and CDR2: DFQATT, SNEGSKA (reference sequence). Deletions cut 6 bases from V and 5 bases from J, with 13 bases between. The CDR3 DNA sequence: TGCAGTGCGGGGCAGGGTATCGAGACCCAGTACTTC. It encodes CSAGQGIETQYF.

This sequence joins TRBV14 and TRBJ1-2, with D tentatively TRBD1 (5 bases). Germline loops: CDR1 SGHDN, CDR2 FVKESK. The CDR3 contains 16 residues. V was shortened by 0 bases and J by 1 base, with 12 bases between the two germline ends. The CDR3 nucleotides read TGTGCCAGCAGCCAAGATGGGCGAGGGGTTAACTATGGCTACACCTTC. Protein: CASSQDGRGVNYGYTF.

This clonotype was counted at least ten times. The chain combines TRBV7-2 with TRBJ2-7; no firm D call. Between the trimmed V and J ends, which lost 4 bases and 3 bases, there was a span of 4 bases. This CDR3 is built from 11 residues. Per the germline V gene, CDR1 is SGHTA and CDR2 is FQGNSA. The CDR3 spells CASSSYYEQYF. The CDR3 DNA reads TGTGCCAGCAGCTCATACTACGAGCAGTACTTC.

This clonotype appeared a few times. The chain has TRBV29-1 and TRBJ2-7; D is unresolved. V gave up 1 base and J gave up 4 bases, with 5 bases separating them. Germline CDR1 reads SQVTM; CDR2 reads ANQGSEA. CDR3 length equals 11 residues. The CDR3 reads CSVEVRYEQYF. As DNA, the CDR3 is TGCAGCGTTGAAGTGAGATACGAGCAGTACTTC.

This sequence joins TRBV9 and TRBJ2-1; TRBD1 matches at 10 bases. CDR1 SGDLS and CDR2 YYNGEE come from the germline V gene. Trimming took 7 bases from V and 10 from J; bases not matched to a gene: 8. This CDR3 contains 13 residues. The CDR3 DNA follows: TGTGCCAGCCACGGGGACAGGGGAGGCGAGCAGTTCTTC. Residues: CASHGDRGGEQFF.

The V and J genes are TRBV5-1 and TRBJ1-6; the match to TRBD1 covers 8 bases. With V trimmed by 4 bases and J by 5 bases, 5 bases remained unmatched. Germline V gene data show CDR1 as SGHRS and CDR2 as YFSETQ. The length of the CDR3 is 15 residues. This chain's CDR3 is CASSRGTGDNSPLHF. As DNA, the CDR3 is TGCGCCAGCAGCAGGGGGACAGGCGATAATTCACCCCTCCACTTT.

Only one count was recorded for this clonotype. The chain couples TRBV4-2 to TRBJ2-1; no definite D call. Trimming removed 6 bases at V and 0 bases at J, with 12 bases between. The CDR3 length is 15 residues. Looked up from germline, CDR1 is LGHNA and CDR2 is YNFKEQ. For the CDR3, the DNA is TGTGCCAGCAGTACCGCAGATAGCTCCTACAATGAGCAGTTCTTC. This sequence encodes CASSTADSSYNEQFF.

This rearrangement joins TRBV6-1 to TRBJ1-2; D call uncertain. CDR3 length: 12 amino acids. The germline V and J ends were trimmed by 7 bases and 8 bases, with 14 bases remaining between them. Germline V gives CDR1 MNHNS, CDR2 SASEGT. CDR3 in amino acids: CASTTENYGYTF. The CDR3 nucleotides are TGTGCCAGCACCACGGAGAATTACGGCTACACCTTC.

In this sample, this clonotype turned up once. The chain uses TRBV5-1 and TRBJ2-5; D is possibly TRBD1 or TRBD2 (6 bases each). TRBJ2-7 matches the DNA end more closely, so the J call is doubtful. This CDR3 is 14 amino acids long. Germline V gives CDR1 SGHRS, CDR2 YFSETQ. The CDR3 protein is CASSLRGEPYEQYF. CDR3 bases: TGCGCCAGCAGCTTGAGGGGGGAGCCGTACGAGCAGTACTTC.

This clonotype was found a few times. The chain recombines TRBV4-3 with TRBJ1-2; maybe TRBD1 (5 bases). V was pared by 1 base and J by 4 bases, with 13 bases between. Germline CDR1 is LGHNA and CDR2 is YSLEER. This CDR3 has 15 amino acids. CDR3 bases: TGCGCCAGCAGCCAAGGGCGCGGAGGGACCTATGGCTACACCTTC. Translating it yields CASSQGRGGTYGYTF.

This sequence joins TRBV29-1 and TRBJ2-5; TRBD1 agrees at 9 bases. The CDR3 extends over 13 amino acids. CDR1 and CDR2 (germline): SQVTM, ANQGSEA. Trimming cost V 5 bases and J 5 bases; bases outside gene matches: 6. The CDR3 DNA sequence: TGCAGCGTTCGGGACAGGGCCCAGGAGACCCAGTACTTC. This translates into CSVRDRAQETQYF.

This clonotype occurred many times. The gene calls are TRBV29-1 and TRBJ2-3, with D tentatively TRBD2 (6 bases). This CDR3 comprises 14 residues. V was cut by 3 bases and J by 2 bases, with 12 bases left in between. Germline CDR1 reads SQVTM; CDR2 reads ANQGSEA. CDR3 amino acids: CSVDSSGYTDTQYF. In DNA, the CDR3 is TGCAGCGTTGATAGTAGCGGCTACACAGATACGCAGTATTTT.

The chain recombines TRBV15 with TRBJ2-1, with 9 bases identical to TRBD1. V dropped 1 base and J dropped 8; count of bases not matched to a gene: 6. Germline values: CDR1 LNHNV, CDR2 YYDKDF (reference sequence). This CDR3 spans 15 amino acids. The CDR3 sequence is CATSRGSDRGHEQFF. The CDR3 coding sequence is TGTGCCACCAGCAGAGGGTCGGACAGGGGCCATGAGCAGTTCTTC.

This chain joins TRBV4-3 and TRBJ2-3; 10 bases map to TRBD2. Germline V lookup: CDR1 LGHNA, CDR2 YSLEER. With V trimmed by 0 bases and J by 3 bases, 12 bases remained unmatched. This CDR3 has 19 amino acids. The CDR3 coding sequence is TGCGCCAGCAGCCAAGATTTGAGGCTTGGGACTAGCGTTACAGATACGCAGTATTTT. This encodes CASSQDLRLGTSVTDTQYF.

V is TRBV27 and J is TRBJ2-1; 8 bases fit TRBD2. CDR1 is MNHEY, CDR2 SMNVEV, per germline (reference sequence). Trimming cost V 7 bases and J 4 bases; bases outside gene matches: 6. This CDR3 is built from 14 residues. The CDR3: CASKTGGQYNEQFF. For the CDR3, the DNA is TGTGCCAGCAAAACGGGGGGGCAGTACAATGAGCAGTTCTTC.

V usage is TRBV20-1 and J usage is TRBJ2-3, with 13 bases identical to TRBD2. V trimming: 6 bases; J trimming: 5 bases; junction bases outside the gene matches: 14. Germline loops: CDR1 DFQATT, CDR2 SNEGSKA (reference sequence). The CDR3 is 17 amino acids. Here the CDR3 DNA reads TGCAGTGCGTCGAACTCTGGACTAGCGGGGGCCGAAGATACGCAGTATTTT. This codes for CSASNSGLAGAEDTQYF.

This chain uses TRBV12-3 or TRBV12-4 with TRBJ1-4; 7 bases agree with TRBD1. The CDR3 sequence is 15 residues long. V trimming: 5 bases; J trimming: 6 bases; junction bases outside the gene matches: 9. Here the CDR3 reads CASSPWRQGDEKLFF. DNA for the CDR3: TGTGCCAGCAGTCCGTGGAGGCAGGGGGATGAAAAACTGTTTTTT.

A single count supports this clonotype. The rearrangement joins TRBV10-3 to TRBJ2-5; D not certain. The CDR3 extends over 14 amino acids. Deletions cut 4 bases from V and 2 bases from J, with 11 bases between. Per germline, CDR1 ENHRY and CDR2 SYGVKD. CDR3 in DNA: TGTGCCATCAGTGTGGGCGGAGAGCAAGAGACCCAGTACTTC. This encodes CAISVGGEQETQYF.

The V call is TRBV30, the J call TRBJ1-2; possibly TRBD1 for D (6 bases). Germline lookup yields CDR1 GTSNPN and CDR2 SVGIG (reference sequence). This CDR3 is 15 amino acids long. Trimming removed 2 bases at V and 3 bases at J, with 16 bases between. In DNA form, the CDR3 reads TGTGCCTGGAGTAGTGGTGGGGGCGATGACTATGGCTACACCTTC. Translated: CAWSSGGGDDYGYTF.

The chain couples TRBV10-3 to TRBJ2-5; D could derive from TRBD1 or TRBD2 (6 bases each). CDR3 length equals 17 residues. Trimming shortened V by 3 bases and J by 5 bases, and 22 bases separated the two germline ends. Germline V gene data show CDR1 as ENHRY and CDR2 as SYGVKD. CDR3 loop: CAISDRGLGQSLETQYF. CDR3 sequence (DNA): TGTGCCATCAGTGACCGGGGGCTGGGACAAAGTTTGGAGACCCAGTACTTC.

This clonotype was counted between two and nine times. The rearrangement uses TRBV4-3 and TRBJ2-7, with unresolved D. Germline CDR1 LGHNA, CDR2 YSLEER. This CDR3 contains 14 residues. The V end was cut by 4 bases, the J end by 3 bases, with 13 bases between. CDR3 protein: CASSRGLGVYEQYF. Here the CDR3 DNA reads TGCGCCAGCAGCCGAGGCCTGGGTGTCTACGAGCAGTACTTC.